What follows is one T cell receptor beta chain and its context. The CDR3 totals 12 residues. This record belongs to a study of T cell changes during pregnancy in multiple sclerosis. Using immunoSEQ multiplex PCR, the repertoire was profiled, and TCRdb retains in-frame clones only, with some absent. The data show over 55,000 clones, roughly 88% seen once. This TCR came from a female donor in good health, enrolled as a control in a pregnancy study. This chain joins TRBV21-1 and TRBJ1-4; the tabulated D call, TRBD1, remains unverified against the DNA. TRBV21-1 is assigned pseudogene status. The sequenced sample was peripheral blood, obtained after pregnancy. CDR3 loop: CASSKQGLELFF. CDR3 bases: TGTGCCAGCAGCAAACAGGGGCTGGAACTGTTTTTT.